The 8 T cell receptor beta chains below were found in one sample sequenced in a study of technical replicates of blood from several donors. The table came from immunoSEQ multiplex PCR; TCRdb's copy has only in-frame clones and leaves some out. The data hold some 67,000 clones, with 98% observed a single time. Sequenced sample: T cells isolated from PBMCs. All receptors come from a human donor in good health.

The chain carries TRBV7-8 and TRBJ2-2; D is uncertain. The CDR3 spans 16 residues. Germline CDR1 reads SGHVS; CDR2 reads FQNEAQ. Trimming took off 5 bases at V and 8 bases at J, with 21 bases between the two ends. The DNA for the CDR3 is TGTGCCAGCAGCCTCTTATTCTCGAACAACGCAGGGGAGCTGTTTTTT. As protein: CASSLLFSNNAGELFF.

The chain recombines TRBV29-1 with TRBJ2-1; possibly TRBD2 for D (5 bases). The V gene lost 7 bases and the J gene lost 7 bases, with 17 bases spanning the gap. Per the germline V gene, CDR1 is SQVTM and CDR2 is ANQGSEA. CDR3 size: 13 residues. CDR3 loop: CSARRGFSNEQFF. DNA of the CDR3: TGCAGCGCCCGGCGAGGGTTTAGTAATGAGCAGTTCTTC.

The chain employs TRBV28 and TRBJ1-2; possible D gene TRBD1, 6 bases. The V gene's germline CDR1 is MDHEN and CDR2 SYDVKM. Trimming left V 4 bases short and J 3 bases short, with 12 bases between. The CDR3 length is 14 residues. The CDR3 here is CASSSPPGDYGYTF. For the CDR3, the DNA is TGTGCCAGCAGTTCCCCCCCAGGGGACTATGGCTACACCTTC.

Here the CDR3 reads CASSPGTSGYEQYF. In DNA, the CDR3 is TGTGCCAGCAGTCCCGGGACTAGCGGCTACGAGCAGTACTTC. This rearrangement joins TRBV28 to TRBJ2-7; 11 bases agree with TRBD2. The V gene's germline CDR1 is MDHEN and CDR2 SYDVKM. There are 14 residues in the CDR3. V shed 5 bases, J shed 3 bases, and the junction held 3 bases outside the gene matches. Looking up the rest from reference TRBV28 and TRBJ2-7 gives the full variable domain: DVKVTQSSRYLVKRTGEKVFLECVQDMDHENMFWYRQDPGLGLRLIYFSYDVKMKEKGDIPEGYSVSREKKERFSLILESASTNQTSMYLCASSPGTSGYEQYFGPGTRLTVT.

The chain is built from TRBV5-4 and TRBJ2-1; 12 positions agree with TRBD2. This CDR3 is built from 17 residues. Losses at the gene ends were 0 bases for V and 1 base for J; bases not matched to a gene: 2. Germline V gives CDR1 SGHNT, CDR2 YYREEE (reference sequence). CDR3 protein: CASSLETSGSSYNEQFF. The DNA for the CDR3 is TGTGCCAGCAGCTTGGAGACTAGCGGGAGTTCCTACAATGAGCAGTTCTTC.

This clone was observed a single time. The chain combines TRBV5-1 with TRBJ1-5; D gene unclear. CDR3 length: 15 residues. Trimming removed 2 bases at V and 5 bases at J, with 14 bases between. Germline assignment: CDR1 SGHRS and CDR2 YFSETQ. The CDR3 DNA sequence: TGCGCCAGCAGCTTAGCCGGGAAGTTCCATCAGCCCCAGCATTTT. Residues: CASSLAGKFHQPQHF.

The chain has TRBV28 and TRBJ1-2; 8 bases align to TRBD1. Trimming removed 6 bases from V and 3 bases from J; junction bases left unmatched: 6. Germline V gene data show CDR1 as MDHEN and CDR2 as SYDVKM. The CDR3 runs to 14 residues. CDR3: CASSQLTGDYGYTF. The CDR3, as DNA: TGTGCCAGCAGCCAACTGACAGGGGACTATGGCTACACCTTC.

J is TRBJ1-5 and V is TRBV7-2, with TRBD1 identical over 7 bases. The germline V gene has CDR1 SGHTA and CDR2 FQGNSA. This CDR3 region has 15 residues. V lost 3 bases to trimming and J lost 5 bases; unmatched junction nucleotides: 7. CDR3 loop: CASSFGGQSHQPQHF. The DNA of the CDR3 is TGTGCCAGCAGCTTTGGGGGACAGAGCCATCAGCCCCAGCATTTT.